This entry lists 5 T cell receptor beta chains sequenced from one sample in a study of cytomegalovirus exposure and HLA in healthy donors. Some clones are missing from TCRdb's copy, which holds only in-frame ones; the method was immunoSEQ multiplex PCR. The table has roughly 330,000 clones, around 90% seen once. The sequenced sample consisted of PBMCs. The receptor source for this set is a woman in her twenties or thirties in good health and CMV-seropositive.

V and J are TRBV5-4 and TRBJ1-2, with TRBD1 identical over 9 bases. The CDR3 has 14 residues. From germline, CDR1 is SGHNT and CDR2 YYREEE (reference sequence). J was trimmed by 2 bases and V by 4 bases; bases with no gene match: 3. CDR3 coding DNA: TGTGCCAGCAGCGGGGGACAGGGAAACTATGGCTACACCTTC. The encoded protein is CASSGGQGNYGYTF.

About this clone itself: The germline gene is not matched at one end of the junction; a read error may be the cause. The rearrangement links TRBV5-1 to TRBJ1-2; D gene uncertain. Germline V gene sequence: CDR1 SGHRS, CDR2 YFSETQ. This CDR3 has 13 residues. The CDR3: CASSLDPNYGYTF. The CDR3 DNA follows: TGCGCCAGCAGCTTGGACCCTAATTATGGCTACACCTTC.

The rearrangement uses TRBV9 and TRBJ1-2; 9 bases are shared with TRBD1. This CDR3 comprises 17 residues. With 4 bases clipped from V and 2 bases from J, the junction kept 12 bases outside the gene matches. Germline V gene data show CDR1 as SGDLS and CDR2 as YYNGEE. The DNA for the CDR3 is TGTGCCAGCAGCCCGGCCGGGACAGGGTACCCAAACTATGGCTACACCTTC. Translation: CASSPAGTGYPNYGYTF.

The chain is built from TRBV9 and TRBJ2-4; D gene ambiguous. CDR1 is SGDLS, CDR2 YYNGEE, per germline. Trimming cost V 0 bases and J 2 bases, with 9 bases left between them. CDR3 length: 15 residues. CDR3 sequence: CASSVEGSPKNIQYF. CDR3 DNA: TGTGCCAGCAGCGTAGAAGGCAGTCCCAAAAACATTCAGTACTTC.

J is TRBJ2-7 and V is TRBV28, with TRBD2 identical over 11 bases. V was clipped by 9 bases and J by 2 bases; unmatched bases: 12. Germline CDR1 MDHEN, CDR2 SYDVKM. This CDR3 comprises 16 residues. As DNA, the CDR3 is TGTGCCAGTACTACCGGGACTAGCGGCAGAACCTACGAGCAGTACTTC. Protein sequence: CASTTGTSGRTYEQYF.